The following is a T cell receptor beta chain sequence with its context. Germline V gene sequence: CDR1 MNHEY, CDR2 SMNVEV (reference sequence). The CDR3 is made up of 15 amino acids. J gave up 5 bases and V 2 bases, and 9 bases lay outside the gene matches. This sample stems from a study of T cells after posttransplantation cyclophosphamide. The table came from immunoSEQ multiplex PCR; TCRdb's copy has only in-frame clones and leaves some out. The data show approximately 20,000 clones, with roughly 90% seen just once and more than 5.5% held by the top ten. A marrow graft followed busulfan-fludarabine conditioning, with cyclophosphamide on days +3 and +4.

Sequencing was performed on PBMCs, taken after allogeneic stem cell transplant with posttransplant cyclophosphamide. The receptor comes from a female patient aged 40 to 55 who received an allogeneic stem cell transplant from a related donor, was CMV-positive, and had no GVHD. Some T cells may be transferred from the graft donor. The chain uses TRBV27 and TRBJ2-7, with 7 bases fitting TRBD2. CDR3 loop: CASSLTGGGKDEQYF. The CDR3 coding sequence is TGTGCCAGCAGTTTAACCGGGGGAGGGAAAGACGAGCAGTACTTC.